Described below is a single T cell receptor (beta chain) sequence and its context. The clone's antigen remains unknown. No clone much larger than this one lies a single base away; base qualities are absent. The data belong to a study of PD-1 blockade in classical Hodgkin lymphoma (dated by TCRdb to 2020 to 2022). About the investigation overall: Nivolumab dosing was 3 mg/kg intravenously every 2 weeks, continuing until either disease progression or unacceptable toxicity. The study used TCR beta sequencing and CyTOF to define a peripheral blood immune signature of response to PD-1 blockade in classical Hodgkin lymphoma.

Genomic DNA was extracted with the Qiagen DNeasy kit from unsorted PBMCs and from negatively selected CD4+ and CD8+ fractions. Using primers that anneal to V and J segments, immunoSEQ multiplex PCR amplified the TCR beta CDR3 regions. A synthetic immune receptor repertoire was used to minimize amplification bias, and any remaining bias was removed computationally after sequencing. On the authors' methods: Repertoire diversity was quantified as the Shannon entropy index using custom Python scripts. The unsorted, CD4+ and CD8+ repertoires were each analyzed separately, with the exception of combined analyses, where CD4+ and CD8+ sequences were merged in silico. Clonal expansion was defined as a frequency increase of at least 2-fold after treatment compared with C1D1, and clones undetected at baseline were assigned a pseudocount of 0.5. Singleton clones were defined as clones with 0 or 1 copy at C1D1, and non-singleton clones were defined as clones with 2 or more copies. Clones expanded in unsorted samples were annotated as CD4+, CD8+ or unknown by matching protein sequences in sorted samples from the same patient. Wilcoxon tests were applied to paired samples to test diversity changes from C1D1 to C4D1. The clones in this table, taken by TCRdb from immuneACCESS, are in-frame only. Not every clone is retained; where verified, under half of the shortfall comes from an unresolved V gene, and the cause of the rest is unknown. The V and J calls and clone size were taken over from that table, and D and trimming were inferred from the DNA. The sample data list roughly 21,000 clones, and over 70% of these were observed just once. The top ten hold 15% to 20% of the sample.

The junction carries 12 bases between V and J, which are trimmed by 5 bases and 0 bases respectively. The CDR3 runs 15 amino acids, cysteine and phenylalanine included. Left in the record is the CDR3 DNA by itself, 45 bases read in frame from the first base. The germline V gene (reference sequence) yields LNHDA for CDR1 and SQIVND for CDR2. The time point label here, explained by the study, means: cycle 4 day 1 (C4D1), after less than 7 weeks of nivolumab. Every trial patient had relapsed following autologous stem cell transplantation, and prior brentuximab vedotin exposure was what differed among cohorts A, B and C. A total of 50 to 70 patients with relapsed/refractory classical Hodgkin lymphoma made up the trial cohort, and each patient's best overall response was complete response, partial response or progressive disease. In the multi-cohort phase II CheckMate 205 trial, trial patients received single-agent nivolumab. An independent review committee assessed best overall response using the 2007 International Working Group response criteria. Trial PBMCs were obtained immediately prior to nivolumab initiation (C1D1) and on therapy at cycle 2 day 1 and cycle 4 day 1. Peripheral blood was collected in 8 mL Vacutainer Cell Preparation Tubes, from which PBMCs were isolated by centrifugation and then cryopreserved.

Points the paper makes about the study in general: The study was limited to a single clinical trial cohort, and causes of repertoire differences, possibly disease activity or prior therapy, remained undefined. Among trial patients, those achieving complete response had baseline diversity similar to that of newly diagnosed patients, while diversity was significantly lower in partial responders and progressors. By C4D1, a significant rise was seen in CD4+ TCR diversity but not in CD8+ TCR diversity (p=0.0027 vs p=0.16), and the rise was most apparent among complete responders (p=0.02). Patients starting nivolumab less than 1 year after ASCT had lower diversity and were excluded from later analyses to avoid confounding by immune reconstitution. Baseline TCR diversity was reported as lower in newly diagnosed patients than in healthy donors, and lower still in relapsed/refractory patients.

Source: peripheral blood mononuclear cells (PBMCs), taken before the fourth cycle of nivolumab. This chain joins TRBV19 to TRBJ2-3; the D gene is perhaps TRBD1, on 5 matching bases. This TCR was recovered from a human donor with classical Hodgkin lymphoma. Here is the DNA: TGTGCCAGTAGTGCTCGGCAGGGAAGCACAGATACGCAGTATTTT. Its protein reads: CASSARQGSTDTQYF.